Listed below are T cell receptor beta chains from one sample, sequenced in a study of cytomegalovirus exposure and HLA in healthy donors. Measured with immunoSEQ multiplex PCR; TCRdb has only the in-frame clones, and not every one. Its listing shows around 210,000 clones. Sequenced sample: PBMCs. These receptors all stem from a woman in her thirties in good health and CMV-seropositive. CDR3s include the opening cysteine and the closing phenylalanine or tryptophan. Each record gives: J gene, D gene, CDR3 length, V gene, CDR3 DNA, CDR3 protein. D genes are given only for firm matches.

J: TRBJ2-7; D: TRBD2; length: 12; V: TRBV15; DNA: TGTGCCACTGGGACTAGCGACTACGAGCAGTACTTC; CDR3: CATGTSDYEQYF
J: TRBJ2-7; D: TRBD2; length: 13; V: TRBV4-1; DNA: TGCGCCAGCAGCTCTGGGACTAGCGGCGAGCAGTACTTC; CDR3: CASSSGTSGEQYF
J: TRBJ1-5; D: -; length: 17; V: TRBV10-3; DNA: TGTGCCATCAGTGACCCCGCAGGGGCCTATAGCAATCAGCCCCAGCATTTT; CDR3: CAISDPAGAYSNQPQHF
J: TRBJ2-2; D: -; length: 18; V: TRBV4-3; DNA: TGCGCCAGCAGCCAAGATCGGAGGCTAACCTTCGACACCGGGGAGCTGTTTTTT; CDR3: CASSQDRRLTFDTGELFF
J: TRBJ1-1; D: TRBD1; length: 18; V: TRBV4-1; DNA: TGCGCCAGCAGCCAAGATCCAACAGGGACAGGGTTGAACACTGAAGCTTTCTTT; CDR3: CASSQDPTGTGLNTEAFF
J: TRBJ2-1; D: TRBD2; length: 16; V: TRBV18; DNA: TGTGCCAGCTCTCGACTAGCGGGGTCCCGAGCCTACGGTACGTTCTTC; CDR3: CASSRLAGSRAYGTFF
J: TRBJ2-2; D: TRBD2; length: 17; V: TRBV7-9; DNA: TGTGCCAGCAGCTCGAAGGGGACTAGCGGAAACACCGGGGAGCTGTTTTTT; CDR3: CASSSKGTSGNTGELFF
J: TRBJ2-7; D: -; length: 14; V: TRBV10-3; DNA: TGTGCCACAAGGGCGACAGGACAGAATTACGAGCAGTACTTC; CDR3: CATRATGQNYEQYF
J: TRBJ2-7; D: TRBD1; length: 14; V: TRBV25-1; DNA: TGTGCCAGCAGTGACATCGGAAAGGGGGCAAAGCAGTACTTC; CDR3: CASSDIGKGAKQYF
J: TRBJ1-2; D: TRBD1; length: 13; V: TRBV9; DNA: TGTGCCAGCAGCGTTGAACAGGGGACTGGCTACACCTTC; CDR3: CASSVEQGTGYTF
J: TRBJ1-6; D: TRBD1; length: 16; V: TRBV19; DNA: TGTGCCAGTAGTGCGCCACAGGGGCCAGGGGATTCACCCCTCCACTTT; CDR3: CASSAPQGPGDSPLHF
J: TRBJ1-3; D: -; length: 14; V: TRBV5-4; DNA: TGTGCCAGCAGCTCCCCAGGGAATGGAAACACCATATATTTT; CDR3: CASSSPGNGNTIYF
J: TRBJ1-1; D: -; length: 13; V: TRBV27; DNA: TGTGCCAGCAGTGTTCGACTTCGTAGTGAAGCTTTCTTT; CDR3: CASSVRLRSEAFF
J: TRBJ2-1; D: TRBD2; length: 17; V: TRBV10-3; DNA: TGTGCCATCAGTTTTTTCCGTAGCGGGAACTCCTACAATGAGCAGTTCTTC; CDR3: CAISFFRSGNSYNEQFF
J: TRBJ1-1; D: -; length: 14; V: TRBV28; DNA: TGTGCCAGCAGTTTGTTGGGTCCCGGGGTAGTGGCTTTCTTT; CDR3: CASSLLGPGVVAFF
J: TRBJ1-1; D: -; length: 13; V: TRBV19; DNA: TGTGCCAGTAGCTACAGGGAGCGCACTGAAGCTTTCTTT; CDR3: CASSYRERTEAFF
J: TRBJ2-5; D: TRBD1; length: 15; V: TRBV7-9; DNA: TGTGCCAGCAGCTTATGGACAGGACTTTGGGAGACCCAGTACTTC; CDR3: CASSLWTGLWETQYF
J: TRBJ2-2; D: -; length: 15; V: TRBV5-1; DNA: TGCGCCAGCAGCACCCTGGGGCTCAGCCCGGGGGAGCTGTTTTTT; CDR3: CASSTLGLSPGELFF
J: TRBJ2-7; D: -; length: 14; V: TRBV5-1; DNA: TGCGCCAGCAGCTTCTCTGGGGCTTCCTACGAGCAGTACTTC; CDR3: CASSFSGASYEQYF
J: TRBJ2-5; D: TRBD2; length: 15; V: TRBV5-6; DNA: TGTGCCAGCAGCCCGGGGACTAGCGGACAAGAGACCCAGTACTTC; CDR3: CASSPGTSGQETQYF
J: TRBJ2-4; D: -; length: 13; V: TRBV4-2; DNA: TGTGCCAGCAGCGAACGGAGGGAAAACATTCAGTACTTC; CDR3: CASSERRENIQYF
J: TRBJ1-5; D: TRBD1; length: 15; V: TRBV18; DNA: TGTGCCAGCTCATCTACGACAGGGGGCAATCAGCCCCAGCATTTT; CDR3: CASSSTTGGNQPQHF
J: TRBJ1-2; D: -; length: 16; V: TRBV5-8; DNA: TGTGCCAGCAGCCAGCTTGGGCAGACGGTCGACTATGGCTACACCTTC; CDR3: CASSQLGQTVDYGYTF
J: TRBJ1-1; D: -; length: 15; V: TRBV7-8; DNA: TGTGCCAGCAGCCCCAGACAGAGACCGAACACTGAAGCTTTCTTT; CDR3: CASSPRQRPNTEAFF
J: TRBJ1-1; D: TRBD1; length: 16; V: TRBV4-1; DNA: TGCGCCAGCAACAGGGGTCGGGGGCCCATGAACACTGAAGCTTTCTTT; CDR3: CASNRGRGPMNTEAFF
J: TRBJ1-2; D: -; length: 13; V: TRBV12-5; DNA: TGTGCTAGTGGTTTCCGGAGTATTGATGGCTACACCTTC; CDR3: CASGFRSIDGYTF
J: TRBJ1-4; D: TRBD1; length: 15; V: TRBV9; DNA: TGTGCCAGCAGCGTAGGGGGGACAGGGTCTGAAAAACTGTTTTTT; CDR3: CASSVGGTGSEKLFF
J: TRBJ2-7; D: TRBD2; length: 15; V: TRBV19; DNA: TGTGCCAGTAGTAAGGGCGGGGACTATAACTACGAGCAGTACTTC; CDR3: CASSKGGDYNYEQYF
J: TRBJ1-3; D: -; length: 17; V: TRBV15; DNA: TGTGCCACCAGCAGAGATTCCCAGGGATTCTCTGGAAACACCATATATTTT; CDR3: CATSRDSQGFSGNTIYF
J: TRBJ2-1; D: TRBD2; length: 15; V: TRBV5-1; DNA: TGCGCCAGCAGCTTAGGGACTAGCGGGATAGATGAGCAGTTCTTC; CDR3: CASSLGTSGIDEQFF
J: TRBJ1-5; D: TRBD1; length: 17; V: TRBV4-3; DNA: TGCGCCAGCAGCAACCATATACAGGGGGGCATCACTCAGCCCCAGCATTTT; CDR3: CASSNHIQGGITQPQHF
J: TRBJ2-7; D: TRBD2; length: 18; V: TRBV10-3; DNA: TGTGCCATCATGTCGGCGGGGCTTGGCGGGGGAAGCTCCTACGAGCAGTACTTC; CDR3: CAIMSAGLGGGSSYEQYF
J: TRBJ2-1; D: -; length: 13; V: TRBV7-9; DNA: TGTGCCAGCAGCTTATTGGGGGGCAATGAGCAGTTCTTC; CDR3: CASSLLGGNEQFF
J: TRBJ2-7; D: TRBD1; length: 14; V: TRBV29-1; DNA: TGCAGCGTTTCACAGGGGGCATATGCCTACGAGCAGTACTTC; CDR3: CSVSQGAYAYEQYF
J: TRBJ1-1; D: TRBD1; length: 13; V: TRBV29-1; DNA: TGCAGCGTTGAAGCACAGGGGGGCACTGAAGCTTTCTTT; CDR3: CSVEAQGGTEAFF
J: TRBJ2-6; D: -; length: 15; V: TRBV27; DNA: TGTGCCAGCAGTTTATTGGGGGCCGGGGCCAACGTCCTGACTTTC; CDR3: CASSLLGAGANVLTF
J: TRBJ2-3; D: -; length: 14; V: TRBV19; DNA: TGTGCCAGTCACCCTCGGGAGTCCAGAGATACGCAGTATTTT; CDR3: CASHPRESRDTQYF
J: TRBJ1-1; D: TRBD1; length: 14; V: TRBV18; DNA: TGTGCCAGCTCACTGACAGGGACGAACACTGAAGCTTTCTTT; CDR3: CASSLTGTNTEAFF
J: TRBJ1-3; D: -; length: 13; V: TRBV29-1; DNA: TGCAGCGTTGGGTTGGACACTGGAAACACCATATATTTT; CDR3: CSVGLDTGNTIYF
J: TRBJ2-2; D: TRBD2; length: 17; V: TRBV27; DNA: TGTGCCAGCACCCGGGGTAGCGGGAGGGCGAACACCGGGGAGCTGTTTTTT; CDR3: CASTRGSGRANTGELFF
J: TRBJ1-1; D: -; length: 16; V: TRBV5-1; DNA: TGCGCCAGCAGCCCAATCCTCCTGAGAACAGGAAATGAAGCTTTCTTT; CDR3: CASSPILLRTGNEAFF
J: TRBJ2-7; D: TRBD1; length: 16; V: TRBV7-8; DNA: TGTGCCAGCAGCTTAGAGACCGGGACAGGGGGATACGAGCAGTACTTC; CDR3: CASSLETGTGGYEQYF
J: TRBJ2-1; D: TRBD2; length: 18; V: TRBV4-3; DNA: TGCGCCAGCAGCCAAGATCTTAGCGGGAGGGCTCCCTACAATGAGCAGTTCTTC; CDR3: CASSQDLSGRAPYNEQFF
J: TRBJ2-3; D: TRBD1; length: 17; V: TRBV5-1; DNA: TGCGCCAGCAGCTTGCTCTCACAGGGGGCTTGGACAGATACGCAGTATTTT; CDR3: CASSLLSQGAWTDTQYF
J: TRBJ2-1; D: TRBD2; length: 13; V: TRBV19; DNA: TGTGCCAGTAGTACCTTAGCGGGCAATGAGCAGTTCTTC; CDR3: CASSTLAGNEQFF
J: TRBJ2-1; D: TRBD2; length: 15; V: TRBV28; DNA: TGTGCCAGCAGTTCTAGCGGGAGGCCCTACAATGAGCAGTTCTTC; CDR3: CASSSSGRPYNEQFF
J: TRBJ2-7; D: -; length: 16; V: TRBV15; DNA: TGTGCCACCAGCAGAGATGGTCTAGCGAACCCCTACGAGCAGTACTTC; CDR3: CATSRDGLANPYEQYF
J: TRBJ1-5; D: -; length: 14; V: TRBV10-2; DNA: TGCGCCAGCACGGGCGCCGGGGGTAATCAGCCCCAGCATTTT; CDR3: CASTGAGGNQPQHF
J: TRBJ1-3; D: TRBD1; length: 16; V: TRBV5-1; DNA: TGCGCCAGCAGCTTAGGACAGGGAGAATTTCGGAACACCATATATTTT; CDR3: CASSLGQGEFRNTIYF
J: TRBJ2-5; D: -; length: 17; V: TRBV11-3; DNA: TGTGCCAGCAGCTTAGCCTCGGGACACCGCCTCCAAGAGACCCAGTACTTC; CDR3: CASSLASGHRLQETQYF
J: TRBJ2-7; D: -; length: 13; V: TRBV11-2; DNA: TGTGCCAGCAGCTTAGCGGGGGGCGCGGAGCAGTACTTC; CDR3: CASSLAGGAEQYF
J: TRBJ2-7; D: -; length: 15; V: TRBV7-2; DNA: TGTGCCAGCAGTTACGCACCGGTCGGACTCCTCGAGCAGTACTTC; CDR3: CASSYAPVGLLEQYF
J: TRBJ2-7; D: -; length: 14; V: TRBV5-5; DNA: TGTGCCAGCAGCTTGGCTGCGGAATCCTACGAGCAGTACTTC; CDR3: CASSLAAESYEQYF
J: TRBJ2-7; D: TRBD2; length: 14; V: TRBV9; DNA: TGTGCCAGCAGCGTAGTGGCGGGAGGCTACGAGCAGTACTTC; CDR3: CASSVVAGGYEQYF
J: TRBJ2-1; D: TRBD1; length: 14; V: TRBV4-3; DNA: TGCGCCAGCAGCCTCCTGGGACAGGGTGATGAGCAGTTCTTC; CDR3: CASSLLGQGDEQFF
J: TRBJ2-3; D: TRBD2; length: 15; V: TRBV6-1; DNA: TGTGCCAGCAGTGAAAGGCGGGGGGGCCCAGATACGCAGTATTTT; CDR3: CASSERRGGPDTQYF
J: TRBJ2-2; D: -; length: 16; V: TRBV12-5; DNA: TGTGCTAGTGGACCTCCAACAGGGAGGGAATCCGGGGAGCTGTTTTTT; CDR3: CASGPPTGRESGELFF